The 12 T cell receptor beta chains below were found in one sample sequenced in a study of T cells after posttransplantation cyclophosphamide. Measured with immunoSEQ multiplex PCR; TCRdb has only the in-frame clones, and not every one. Found here are approximately 5,400 clones, around 93% of them singletons; the top ten hold approximately 1.4%. The sequencing input was CD4+ T cells sorted from bone marrow. The receptor source for this set is a woman aged 55-69 years in good health, CMV-negative, and a related stem cell transplant donor.

There are a few counts of this clone. The chain is built from TRBV19 and TRBJ2-5; D gene uncertain. The CDR3 spans 14 residues. Trimming cost V 6 bases and J 0 bases, with 11 bases left between them. The germline V gene encodes CDR1 LNHDA and CDR2 SQIVND (reference sequence). For the CDR3, the DNA is TGTGCCAGTAGCGATCAGGTTAACCAAGAGACCCAGTACTTC. It yields the protein CASSDQVNQETQYF.

The chain carries TRBV25-1 and TRBJ2-1; 7 positions match TRBD1. V was pared by 1 base and J by 6 bases, with 6 bases of the junction left unmatched. The CDR3 length is 15 residues. Germline CDR1 and CDR2: MGHDK and SYGVNS. The CDR3: CASSEWVGGFNEQFF. The CDR3 DNA reads TGTGCCAGCAGTGAATGGGTAGGGGGCTTCAATGAGCAGTTCTTC.

The chain is built from TRBV6-1 and TRBJ1-3; 8 bases match TRBD1. In germline, CDR1 is MNHNS, CDR2 SASEGT. V trimming: 6 bases; J trimming: 3 bases; junction bases outside the gene matches: 4. The length of the CDR3 is 14 residues. CDR3 nucleotides: TGTGCCAGCAGCGCGGACAGGGTTGGAAACACCATATATTTT. This sequence encodes CASSADRVGNTIYF.

V is TRBV9 and J is TRBJ1-2, with a weak D call TRBD1 (5 bases). V lost 4 bases and J lost 5, with 15 bases in between. The CDR3 totals 14 residues. Per the germline V gene, CDR1 is SGDLS and CDR2 is YYNGEE. In nucleotides, the CDR3 is TGTGCCAGCAGCCCCCTAACCGACAGTTATGGCTACACCTTC. Its translation is CASSPLTDSYGYTF. The full variable domain, completed using reference TRBV9 and TRBJ1-2, is DSGVTQTPKHLITATGQRVTLRCSPRSGDLSVYWYQQSLDQGLQFLIQYYNGEERAKGNILERFSAQQFPDLHSELNLSSLELGDSALYFCASSPLTDSYGYTFGSGTRLTVV.

The rearrangement uses TRBV28 and TRBJ1-1; D unresolved. The CDR3 has 13 residues. V lost 5 bases and J 6 bases, leaving 13 bases between the germline ends. Looked up from germline, CDR1 is MDHEN and CDR2 is SYDVKM. The CDR3 DNA reads TGTGCCAGCAGTATATATGGGAGTGCTGAAGCTTTCTTT. Amino acid sequence: CASSIYGSAEAFF.

This chain links TRBV7-2 with TRBJ2-3; D perhaps matches TRBD2 (6 bases). The CDR3 is 15 amino acids. V lost 3 bases and J lost 3, with 13 bases in between. The germline V gene encodes CDR1 SGHTA and CDR2 FQGNSA. The CDR3 loop reads CASSFRGSGTDTQYF. The CDR3 bases are TGTGCCAGCAGCTTTCGTGGGAGCGGGACAGATACGCAGTATTTT.

The V call is TRBV28, the J call TRBJ2-7; D might be TRBD2 (5 bases). Trimming pared 4 bases from V and 5 bases from J, leaving 21 bases between. Looked up from germline, CDR1 is MDHEN and CDR2 is SYDVKM. CDR3 size: 16 residues. CDR3 sequence reads: CASSSPGLPRRDEQYF. The CDR3 bases are TGTGCCAGCAGTTCCCCCGGACTTCCAAGGAGAGACGAGCAGTACTTC.

This sequence joins TRBV7-9 and TRBJ1-4, with 8 bases identical to TRBD1. The germline gives CDR1 SEHNR, CDR2 FQNEAQ (reference sequence). The CDR3 consists of 14 residues. The V segment lost 5 bases and the J segment 7 bases; nucleotides outside the gene matches: 6. In nucleotides, the CDR3 is TGTGCCAGCAGCGCAGGGGGCGGGGGTGAAAAACTGTTTTTT. Residues: CASSAGGGGEKLFF.

This clone occurred once. The chain has TRBV11-2 and TRBJ2-5; TRBD2 matches 7 bases. There are 15 residues in the CDR3. Per germline, CDR1 SGHAT and CDR2 FQNNGV. With 5 bases clipped from V and 2 bases from J, the junction kept 8 bases outside the gene matches. This CDR3 reads CASSPRGVIQETQYF. For the CDR3, the DNA is TGTGCCAGCAGCCCCCGGGGGGTGATACAAGAGACCCAGTACTTC.

V usage is TRBV2 and J usage is TRBJ1-5; D call uncertain. Trimming cost V 3 bases and J 5 bases, with 8 bases left between them. This CDR3 has 13 amino acids. Germline-derived CDR1 and CDR2 are SNHLY and FYNNEI. The CDR3 nucleotides are TGTGCCAGCAGTGATACCGGAGATCAGCCCCAGCATTTT. This encodes CASSDTGDQPQHF. Full variable domain (rest looked up from reference TRBV2 and TRBJ1-5): EPEVTQTPSHQVTQMGQEVILRCVPISNHLYFYWYRQILGQKVEFLVSFYNNEISEKSEIFDDQFSVERPDGSNFTLKIRSTKLEDSAMYFCASSDTGDQPQHFGDGTRLSIL.

The CDR3 here is CASSHLDRESTDTQYF. The CDR3 DNA is TGCGCCAGCAGTCACCTCGACAGAGAAAGCACAGATACGCAGTATTTT. V and J are TRBV23-1 and TRBJ2-3, with D possibly being TRBD1 (5 bases). TRBV23-1 is annotated as an ORF whose role is uncertain. The CDR3 extends over 16 amino acids. Trimming took off 3 bases at V and 0 bases at J, with 13 bases between the two ends.

This sequence joins TRBV5-1 and TRBJ2-1, with 9 bases identical to TRBD2. This CDR3 comprises 14 residues. Germline V gene lookup returns CDR1 SGHRS and CDR2 YFSETQ. After removal of 5 bases from V and 6 bases from J, the junction contained 6 bases not matched to a gene. The CDR3 coding sequence is TGCGCCAGCAGAACGCTAGCGGGGTCCAATGAGCAGTTCTTC. This encodes CASRTLAGSNEQFF.